This entry describes one T cell receptor beta chain. Its antigen is as yet unknown. The CDR3 consists of 17 residues. Trimming removed 4 bases at V and 1 base at J, with 19 bases between. Germline V gene lookup returns CDR1 MGHRA and CDR2 YSYEKL. This record comes from a study of shared clonotypes between healthy human individuals. Overall study findings and caveats: It was the non-shared clonotypes that had lower generation probabilities than clonotypes shared by all four donors. Larger estimated richness was generally recorded for naive subsets relative to memory subsets. Blood was the sole source, and tissue repertoires probably differ. Genetic and exposure-history diversity was limited by the few donors.

The method was immunoSEQ multiplex PCR; TCRdb's version includes in-frame clones alone and lacks a portion of them. The profile shows about 510,000 clones, about 96% of them singletons. V is TRBV4-1 and J is TRBJ1-1; D remains unclear. This TCR was recovered from a woman aged 25 to 39 in good health. Input material: naive CD4+ T cells sorted from blood. As to subset: CD45RA+ positively selected. CDR3 nucleotide sequence: TGCGCCAGCAGCCTTGGCGACGCGGGGATTGGGAACACTGAAGCTTTCTTT. Its translation: CASSLGDAGIGNTEAFF.